Listed here are 19 T cell receptor beta chains from one sample, sequenced in a study of control samples from healthy donors and cancer patients. Method: immunoSEQ multiplex PCR; TCRdb's copy keeps in-frame clones and lacks some. The sample lists about 92,000 clones; roughly four fifths were seen once. Material: blood. The receptor set was obtained from an older woman in good health.

This sequence joins TRBV28 and TRBJ2-1, with D perhaps being TRBD1 or TRBD2 (5 bases each). Per the germline V gene, CDR1 is MDHEN and CDR2 is SYDVKM. The CDR3 is made up of 14 amino acids. Trimming left V 3 bases short and J 3 bases short, with 9 bases between. The CDR3: CASSFMGDYNEQFF. CDR3 nucleotides: TGTGCCAGCAGTTTTATGGGGGACTACAATGAGCAGTTCTTC.

The genes are TRBV5-1 and TRBJ2-1, with TRBD2 matching 14 bases. Trimming removed 4 bases from V and 12 bases from J; junction bases left unmatched: 9. Germline values: CDR1 SGHRS, CDR2 YFSETQ. This CDR3 has 15 amino acids. The CDR3 region is CASSQTSGGAKAQFF. The CDR3 DNA sequence: TGCGCCAGCAGCCAGACTAGCGGGGGGGCCAAAGCGCAGTTCTTC. The full variable domain, its missing parts supplied by reference TRBV5-1 and TRBJ2-1, is KAGVTQTPRYLIKTRGQQVTLSCSPISGHRSVSWYQQTPGQGLQFLFEYFSETQRNKGNFPGRFSGRQFSNSRSEMNVSTLELGDSALYLCASSQTSGGAKAQFFGPGTRLTVL.

The rearrangement uses TRBV28 and TRBJ2-1; a possible D gene is TRBD2 (7 bases). This CDR3 is built from 14 residues. Germline-derived CDR1 and CDR2 are MDHEN and SYDVKM. With 5 bases removed from V and 8 bases from J, the gap between germline ends came to 16 bases. The CDR3: CASSTVRGADEQFF. CDR3 nucleotide sequence: TGTGCCAGCAGTACGGTTCGGGGGGCTGATGAGCAGTTCTTC.

The rearrangement uses TRBV27 and TRBJ2-3; unclear D gene. Germline CDR1 reads MNHEY; CDR2 reads SMNVEV (reference sequence). This CDR3 region has 16 residues. V was trimmed by 4 bases and J by 0 bases, leaving 14 bases between them. CDR3 nucleotides: TGTGCCAGCAGTTCGATGACAAGATCTAGCACAGATACGCAGTATTTT. Translating it yields CASSSMTRSSTDTQYF.

V usage is TRBV6-5 and J usage is TRBJ1-2; TRBD1 matches 8 bases. The CDR3 has 15 residues. The V segment lost 4 bases and the J segment 6 bases; nucleotides outside the gene matches: 10. Germline CDR1 MNHEY, CDR2 SVGAGI. This chain's CDR3 is CASSWLTGVKDGYTF. The CDR3, as DNA: TGTGCCAGCAGTTGGTTGACAGGGGTAAAGGATGGCTACACCTTC.

This chain uses TRBV6-5 with TRBJ2-3, with 7 bases fitting TRBD1. Germline CDR1 and CDR2: MNHEY and SVGAGI. This CDR3 has 16 amino acids. Germline trimming cut 2 bases from V and 6 bases from J; bases unmatched to any gene: 11. This chain's CDR3 is CASSYRGQPRGDTQYF. The CDR3 bases are TGTGCCAGCAGTTACCGGGGACAGCCCCGCGGGGATACGCAGTATTTT.

CDR3 sequence: CASRDRYTEAFF. For the CDR3, the DNA is TGTGCCAGCAGAGACAGGTACACTGAAGCTTTCTTT. This sequence joins TRBV2 and TRBJ1-1, with D perhaps matching TRBD1 (6 bases). Germline CDR1 and CDR2: SNHLY and FYNNEI. This CDR3 comprises 12 residues. Trimming took off 6 bases at V and 3 bases at J, with 8 bases between the two ends. The full variable domain, its missing parts supplied by reference TRBV2 and TRBJ1-1, is EPEVTQTPSHQVTQMGQEVILRCVPISNHLYFYWYRQILGQKVEFLVSFYNNEISEKSEIFDDQFSVERPDGSNFTLKIRSTKLEDSAMYFCASRDRYTEAFFGQGTRLTVV.

The genes are TRBV6-6 and TRBJ1-4; D not resolved. Germline V lookup: CDR1 MNHNY, CDR2 SVGAGI (reference sequence). V lost 1 base and J 5 bases, leaving 8 bases between the germline ends. The CDR3 runs 14 residues. CDR3 sequence (DNA): TGTGCCAGCAGTTACTATGGTACGAATGAAAAACTGTTTTTT. It codes for CASSYYGTNEKLFF.

This rearrangement joins TRBV4-1 to TRBJ1-1; the D is unclear. The CDR3 spans 16 residues. Trimming pared 1 base from V and 11 bases from J, leaving 23 bases between. CDR1 is MGHRA, CDR2 YSYEKL, per germline. DNA for the CDR3: TGCGCCAGCAGCCAAGCCGGAGGCCCAAGCTCATTTTGGGCTTTCTTT. Its translation is CASSQAGGPSSFWAFF.

The V and J genes are TRBV11-2 and TRBJ1-3; D unclear. CDR3 length: 15 residues. Trimming took off 0 bases at V and 4 bases at J, with 10 bases between the two ends. Per the germline V gene, CDR1 is SGHAT and CDR2 is FQNNGV. CDR3 region: CASSLEVTPGNTIYF. CDR3 coding DNA: TGTGCCAGCAGCTTAGAGGTGACCCCCGGAAACACCATATATTTT.

The chain recombines TRBV6-5 with TRBJ2-6, with TRBD1 as a possible D gene (7 bases). Germline V gene lookup returns CDR1 MNHEY and CDR2 SVGAGI. The CDR3 runs 15 residues. Trimming removed 6 bases at V and 1 base at J, with 10 bases between. In DNA, the CDR3 is TGTGCCAGCAGGTCAGGGGGGTCTGGGGCCAACGTCCTGACTTTC. This gives the protein CASRSGGSGANVLTF.

Only a few counts were recorded for this clone. This chain links TRBV6-5 with TRBJ1-4; D gene uncertain. V shed 8 bases and J shed 0 bases, with 7 bases lying between them. Per the germline V gene, CDR1 is MNHEY and CDR2 is SVGAGI. The CDR3 length is 13 residues. CDR3 region: CASSKTTNEKLFF. CDR3 bases: TGTGCCAGCTCGAAGACAACTAATGAAAAACTGTTTTTT.

On this clone itself: The same CDR3 arises from other DNA sequences in this sample as well. The genes are TRBV29-1 and TRBJ1-2, with D perhaps TRBD1 (6 bases). This CDR3 region has 14 residues. V gave up 1 base and J gave up 5 bases, with 14 bases separating them. Germline assignment: CDR1 SQVTM and CDR2 ANQGSEA. DNA of the CDR3: TGCAGCGTTGAAGCTGGGGGGCGATGGTATGGCTACACCTTC. This codes for CSVEAGGRWYGYTF.

The chain uses TRBV19 and TRBJ2-1; no clear D. There are 12 residues in the CDR3. The ends were cut back, 4 bases at V and 7 bases at J, with 8 bases in the middle. Germline V CDR1 and CDR2: LNHDA, SQIVND (reference sequence). CDR3 coding DNA: TGTGCCAGTAGTAGGGGAACGAATGAGCAGTTCTTC. As protein: CASSRGTNEQFF. The variable domain in full, with the rest retrieved from reference TRBV19 and TRBJ2-1, is DGGITQSPKYLFRKEGQNVTLSCEQNLNHDAMYWYRQDPGQGLRLIYYSQIVNDFQKGDIAEGYSVSREKKESFPLTVTSAQKNPTAFYLCASSRGTNEQFFGPGTRLTVL.

The chain combines TRBV18 with TRBJ1-1; D possibly corresponds to TRBD1 (5 bases). Trimming removed 5 bases from V and 3 bases from J, with 16 bases in between. From germline, CDR1 is KGHSH and CDR2 LQKENI. CDR3 size: 15 residues. This CDR3 reads CASSATPGDDTEAFF. CDR3 nucleotides: TGTGCCAGCTCAGCGACTCCGGGGGACGACACTGAAGCTTTCTTT.

This chain uses TRBV5-4 with TRBJ2-7; D unclear. The V and J ends lost 0 bases and 2 bases respectively, with 12 bases between them. Germline-derived CDR1 and CDR2 are SGHNT and YYREEE (reference sequence). There are 15 residues in the CDR3. CDR3 in amino acids: CASSLDAGATYEQYF. As DNA, the CDR3 is TGTGCCAGCAGCTTGGACGCCGGTGCCACCTACGAGCAGTACTTC.

The chain uses TRBV19 and TRBJ1-5; D unresolved. The germline V gene encodes CDR1 LNHDA and CDR2 SQIVND (reference sequence). The V and J ends lost 1 base and 9 bases respectively, with 16 bases between them. This CDR3 is built from 15 residues. This chain's CDR3 is CASSIAGFGGRPQHF. The CDR3 nucleotides are TGTGCCAGTAGTATAGCGGGTTTCGGAGGTAGGCCCCAGCATTTT.

This clone was seen only once. The chain employs TRBV6-5 and TRBJ1-4, with D unresolved. This CDR3 has 14 residues. Deletions cut 4 bases from V and 8 bases from J, with 14 bases between. Per germline, CDR1 MNHEY and CDR2 SVGAGI. CDR3 residues: CASSLASGVEKLFF. For the CDR3, the DNA is TGTGCCAGCAGTTTGGCTTCAGGCGTAGAAAAACTGTTTTTT.

The CDR3 DNA sequence: TGTGCCAGCAGTTCGCCAGTTGAGCCCCAGTACTTC. Its protein product is CASSSPVEPQYF. V is TRBV28 and J is TRBJ2-5; D not resolved. With 4 bases removed from V and 9 bases from J, the gap between germline ends came to 12 bases. CDR3 size: 12 residues. Germline loops: CDR1 MDHEN, CDR2 SYDVKM.